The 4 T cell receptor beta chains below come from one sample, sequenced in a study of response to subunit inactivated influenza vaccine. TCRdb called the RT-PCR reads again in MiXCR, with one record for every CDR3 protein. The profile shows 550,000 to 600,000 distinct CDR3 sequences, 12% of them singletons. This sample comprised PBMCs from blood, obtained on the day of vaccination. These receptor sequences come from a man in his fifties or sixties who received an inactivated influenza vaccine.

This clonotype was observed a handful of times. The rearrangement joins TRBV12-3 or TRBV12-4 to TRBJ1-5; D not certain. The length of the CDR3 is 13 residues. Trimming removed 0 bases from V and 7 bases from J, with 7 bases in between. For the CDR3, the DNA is TGTGCCAGCAGTTTAGCAGGGCGGCAGCCCCAGCATTTT. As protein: CASSLAGRQPQHF.

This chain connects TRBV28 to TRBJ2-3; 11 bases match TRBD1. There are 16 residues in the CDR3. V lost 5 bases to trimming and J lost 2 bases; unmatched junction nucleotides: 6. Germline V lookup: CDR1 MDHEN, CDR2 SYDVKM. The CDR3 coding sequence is TGTGCCAGCAGTCAACGGACAGGGGGCTTCACAGATACGCAGTATTTT. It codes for CASSQRTGGFTDTQYF. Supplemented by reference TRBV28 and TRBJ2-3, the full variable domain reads DVKVTQSSRYLVKRTGEKVFLECVQDMDHENMFWYRQDPGLGLRLIYFSYDVKMKEKGDIPEGYSVSREKKERFSLILESASTNQTSMYLCASSQRTGGFTDTQYFGPGTRLTVL.

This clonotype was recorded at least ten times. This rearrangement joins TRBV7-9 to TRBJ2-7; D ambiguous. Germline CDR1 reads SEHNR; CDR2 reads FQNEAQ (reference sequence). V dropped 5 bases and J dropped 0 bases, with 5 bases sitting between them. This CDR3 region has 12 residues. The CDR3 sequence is CASSRFSYEQYF. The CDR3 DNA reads TGTGCCAGCAGCCGATTCTCCTACGAGCAGTACTTC.

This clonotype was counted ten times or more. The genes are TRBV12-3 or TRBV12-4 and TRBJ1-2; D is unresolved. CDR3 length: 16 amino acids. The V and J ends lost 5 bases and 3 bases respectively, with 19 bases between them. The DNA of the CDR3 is TGTGCCAGCAGTATGCGACCGGGCCCTGGGTACTATGGCTACACCTTC. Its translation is CASSMRPGPGYYGYTF.